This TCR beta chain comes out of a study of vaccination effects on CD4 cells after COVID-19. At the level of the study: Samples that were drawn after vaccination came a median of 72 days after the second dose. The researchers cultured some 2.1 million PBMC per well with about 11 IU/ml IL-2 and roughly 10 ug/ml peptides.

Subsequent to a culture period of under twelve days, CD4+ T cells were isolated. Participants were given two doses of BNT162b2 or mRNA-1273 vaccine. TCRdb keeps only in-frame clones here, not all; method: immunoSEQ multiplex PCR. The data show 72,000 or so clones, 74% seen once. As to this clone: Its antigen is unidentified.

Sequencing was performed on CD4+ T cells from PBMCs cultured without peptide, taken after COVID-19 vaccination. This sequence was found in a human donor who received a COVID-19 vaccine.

Here the CDR3 reads CASSQTLTGVSGNTIYF. In DNA, the CDR3 is TGTGCCAGCAGCCAAACCCTCACAGGAGTCTCTGGAAACACCATATATTTT. The chain couples TRBV4-2 to TRBJ1-3, with a tentative D call TRBD1 (5 bases). Trimming took off 2 bases at V and 0 bases at J, with 14 bases between the two ends. This CDR3 has 17 amino acids. The germline V gene has CDR1 LGHNA and CDR2 YNFKEQ.